A selection of T cell receptor beta chains follows, all from one sample in a study of naive and memory T cell subsets. MiXCR was run by TCRdb on the UMI-ligation and nested PCR reads, yielding one entry per CDR3 protein. The repertoire holds around 140,000 distinct CDR3 sequences, with about 20% as singletons. Sequenced: naive CD8+ T cells from blood. The source of these receptors is a human donor in good health. The CDR3 runs from the conserved cysteine through the conserved F or W. The order of the fields is V gene, J gene, D gene, CDR3 length, CDR3 protein. The D gene is left open where the match is weak.

TRBV5-4	TRBJ2-1	NA	13	CASSLATSNEQFF
TRBV5-4	TRBJ2-1	NA	15	CASSFGMDASNEQFF
TRBV6-5	TRBJ1-1	NA	12	CASRPQGGLAFF
TRBV20-1	TRBJ1-2	NA	11	CSAPGFYGYTF
TRBV7-8	TRBJ2-3	TRBD2	16	CASSTGLAMGTDTQYF
TRBV19	TRBJ2-1	NA	15	CASTLDLSSYNEQFF
TRBV19	TRBJ1-4	NA	13	CASNSGHPEKLFF
TRBV5-6	TRBJ2-1	NA	13	CARVPGFGNEQFF
TRBV28	TRBJ1-4	NA	13	CASSLYGVEKLFF
TRBV28	TRBJ2-1	NA	11	CASSYDLEQFF
TRBV6-5	TRBJ1-5	NA	15	CASSYSTGMNQPQHF
TRBV5-4	TRBJ2-3	TRBD1	15	CASSLWTGGSDTQYF
TRBV2	TRBJ2-7	NA	12	CASSFGRDEQYF
TRBV5-6	TRBJ2-7	NA	12	CASSLWDNEQYF
TRBV2	TRBJ2-5	NA	14	CASVPQGPKETQYF
TRBV7-2	TRBJ1-5	NA	16	CASSLDSLGLNQPQHF
TRBV4-1	TRBJ1-4	TRBD1	16	CASSQEGQARNEKLFF
TRBV4-1	TRBJ1-4	NA	13	CASSQDLEEKLFF
TRBV28	TRBJ2-4	TRBD1	15	CASSLGTGGADIQYF
TRBV4-1	TRBJ2-3	NA	12	CASSRQADTQYF